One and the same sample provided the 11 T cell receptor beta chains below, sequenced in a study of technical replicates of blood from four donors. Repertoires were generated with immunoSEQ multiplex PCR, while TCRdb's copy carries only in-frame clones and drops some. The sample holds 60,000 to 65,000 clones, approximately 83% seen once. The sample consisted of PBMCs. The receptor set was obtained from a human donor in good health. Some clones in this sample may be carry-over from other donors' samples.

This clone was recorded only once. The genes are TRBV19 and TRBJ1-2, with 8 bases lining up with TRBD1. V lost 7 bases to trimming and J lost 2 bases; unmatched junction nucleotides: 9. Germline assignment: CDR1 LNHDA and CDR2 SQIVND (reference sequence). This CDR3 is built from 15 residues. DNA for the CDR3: TGTGCCAGTAAATCCGCGACAGGGGAGAACTATGGCTACACCTTC. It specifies CASKSATGENYGYTF.

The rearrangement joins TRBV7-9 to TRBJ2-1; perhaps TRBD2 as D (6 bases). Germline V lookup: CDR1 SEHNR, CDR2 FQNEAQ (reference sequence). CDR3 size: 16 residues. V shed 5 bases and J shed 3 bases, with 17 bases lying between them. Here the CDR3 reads CASSPHRGEDYNEQFF. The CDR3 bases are TGTGCCAGCAGCCCCCATCGCGGGGAAGACTACAATGAGCAGTTCTTC.

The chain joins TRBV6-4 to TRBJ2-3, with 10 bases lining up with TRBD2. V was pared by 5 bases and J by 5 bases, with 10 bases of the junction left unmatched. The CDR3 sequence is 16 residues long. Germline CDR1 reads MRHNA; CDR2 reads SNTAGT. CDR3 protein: CASSQRSGGALDTQYF. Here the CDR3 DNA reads TGTGCCAGCAGTCAAAGAAGCGGGGGGGCCTTAGATACGCAGTATTTT.

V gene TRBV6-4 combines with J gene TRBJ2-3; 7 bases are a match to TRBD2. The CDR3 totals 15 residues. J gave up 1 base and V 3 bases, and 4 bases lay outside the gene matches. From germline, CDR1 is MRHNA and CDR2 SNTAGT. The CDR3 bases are TGTGCCAGCAGTGAGGGGGGGGGAGGCACAGATACGCAGTATTTT. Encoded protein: CASSEGGGGTDTQYF.

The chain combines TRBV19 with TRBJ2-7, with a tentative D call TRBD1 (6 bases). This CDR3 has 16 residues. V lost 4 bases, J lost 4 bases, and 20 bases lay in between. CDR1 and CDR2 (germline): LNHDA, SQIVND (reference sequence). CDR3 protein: CASSTSSTGTRYEQYF. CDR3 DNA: TGTGCCAGTAGTACTTCCTCCACAGGGACCAGATACGAGCAGTACTTC.

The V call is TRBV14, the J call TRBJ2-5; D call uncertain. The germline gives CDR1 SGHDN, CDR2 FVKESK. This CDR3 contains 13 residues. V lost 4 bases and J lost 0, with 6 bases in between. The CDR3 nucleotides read TGTGCCAGCAGCCGACACAACCAAGAGACCCAGTACTTC. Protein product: CASSRHNQETQYF.

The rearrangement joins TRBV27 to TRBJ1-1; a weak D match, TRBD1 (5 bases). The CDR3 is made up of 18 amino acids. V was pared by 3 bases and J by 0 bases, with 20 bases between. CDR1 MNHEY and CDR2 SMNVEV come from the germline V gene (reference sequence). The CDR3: CASSFATGVGNMNTEAFF. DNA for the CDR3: TGTGCCAGCAGTTTCGCCACGGGGGTTGGAAACATGAACACTGAAGCTTTCTTT.

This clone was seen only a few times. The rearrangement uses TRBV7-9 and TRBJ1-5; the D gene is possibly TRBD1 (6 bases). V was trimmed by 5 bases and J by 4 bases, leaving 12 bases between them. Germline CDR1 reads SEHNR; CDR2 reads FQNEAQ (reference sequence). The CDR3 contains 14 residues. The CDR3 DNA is TGTGCCAGCAGCATACAGGGTCAGAATCAGCCCCAGCATTTT. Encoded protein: CASSIQGQNQPQHF.

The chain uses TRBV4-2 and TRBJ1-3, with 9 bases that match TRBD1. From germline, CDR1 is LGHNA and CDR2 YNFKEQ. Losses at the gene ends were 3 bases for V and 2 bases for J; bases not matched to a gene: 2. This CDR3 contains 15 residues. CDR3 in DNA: TGTGCCAGCAGCCAGGGGACAGGGCCTGGAAACACCATATATTTT. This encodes CASSQGTGPGNTIYF.

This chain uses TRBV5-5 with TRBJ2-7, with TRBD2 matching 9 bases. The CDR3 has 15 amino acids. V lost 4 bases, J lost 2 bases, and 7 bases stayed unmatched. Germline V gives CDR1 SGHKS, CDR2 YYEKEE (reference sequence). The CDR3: CASSLMGGRAYEQYF. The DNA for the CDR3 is TGTGCCAGCAGCCTGATGGGCGGGAGGGCCTACGAGCAGTACTTC.

CDR3 sequence reads: CASSQEKAGYGYTF. The CDR3 region has the DNA TGCGCCAGCAGCCAAGAGAAAGCAGGTTATGGCTACACCTTC. The chain has TRBV4-3 and TRBJ1-2; D not resolved. The length of the CDR3 is 14 residues. The V end lost 0 bases, the J end lost 5 bases, and 10 bases lay between the germline ends. In germline, CDR1 is LGHNA, CDR2 YSLEER.